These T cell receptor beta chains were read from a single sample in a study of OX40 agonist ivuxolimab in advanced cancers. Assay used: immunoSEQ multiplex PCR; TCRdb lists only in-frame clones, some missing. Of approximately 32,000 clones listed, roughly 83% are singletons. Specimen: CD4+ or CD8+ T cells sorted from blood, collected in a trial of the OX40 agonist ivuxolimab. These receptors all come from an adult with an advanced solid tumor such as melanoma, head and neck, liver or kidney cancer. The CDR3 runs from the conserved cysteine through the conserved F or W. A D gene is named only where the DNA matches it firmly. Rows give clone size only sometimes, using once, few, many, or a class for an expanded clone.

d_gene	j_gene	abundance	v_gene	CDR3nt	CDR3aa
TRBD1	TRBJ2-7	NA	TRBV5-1	TGCGCCAGCAGCCCGGGACAGATCTACGAGCAGTACTTC	CASSPGQIYEQYF
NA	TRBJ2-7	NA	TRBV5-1	TGCGCCAGCAGGGGTGCCTCCTACGAGCAGTACTTC	CASRGASYEQYF
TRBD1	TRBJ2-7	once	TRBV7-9	TGTGCCAGCAGGTCGACAGGGGACGAGCAGTACTTC	CASRSTGDEQYF
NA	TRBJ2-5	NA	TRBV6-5	TGTGCCAGCGGGATATCCCAAGAGACCCAGTACTTC	CASGISQETQYF
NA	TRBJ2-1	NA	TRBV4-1	TGCGCCAGCAGCCAAGAGAGGAACAGCGTCTACAATGAGCAGTTCTTC	CASSQERNSVYNEQFF
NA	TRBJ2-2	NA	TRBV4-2	TGTGCCAGCAGCCCGCCAGGGGGGTCTGGCGGGGAGCTGTTTTTT	CASSPPGGSGGELFF
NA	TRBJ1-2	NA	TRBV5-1	TGCGCCAGCAGCTTCTCTCCTGGGTATGGCTACACCTTC	CASSFSPGYGYTF
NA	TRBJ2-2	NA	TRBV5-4	TGTGCCGCCGACGAAGGGGATACTACGAACACCGGGGAGCTGTTTTTT	CAADEGDTTNTGELFF
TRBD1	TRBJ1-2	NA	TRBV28	TGTGCCAGCAGTTTTTCCCGACAGGGCCGCTTAGCAAACTATGGCTACACCTTC	CASSFSRQGRLANYGYTF
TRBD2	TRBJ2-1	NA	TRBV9	TGTGCCAGCAGCGTAGCCCCTCGAGCGGGGGGGAACAATGAGCAGTTCTTC	CASSVAPRAGGNNEQFF
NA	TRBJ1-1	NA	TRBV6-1	TGTGCCAGCAGTGAAGGTGGGGGTAACACTGAAGCTTTCTTT	CASSEGGGNTEAFF
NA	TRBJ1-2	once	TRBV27	TGTGCCAGCAGCGAACCCGGAGGGGGAGGCTACACCTTC	CASSEPGGGGYTF
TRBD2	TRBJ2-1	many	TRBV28	TGTGCCAGCACCCGCGGGAGCGGCAATGAGCAGTTCTTC	CASTRGSGNEQFF
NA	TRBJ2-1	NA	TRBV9	TGTGCCAGCAGCGTAGAGGCCACTTGGGATGAGCAGTTCTTC	CASSVEATWDEQFF
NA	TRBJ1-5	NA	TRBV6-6	TGTGCCAGCAGTTACTCGATAATACAGCCCCAGCATTTT	CASSYSIIQPQHF
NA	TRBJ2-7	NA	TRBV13	TGTGCCAGCAGCTCCGGGGTCATCTACGAGCAGTACTTC	CASSSGVIYEQYF
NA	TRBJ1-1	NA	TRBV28	TGTGCCAGCAGTACACCTCGGATATCAAACACTGAAGCTTTCTTT	CASSTPRISNTEAFF
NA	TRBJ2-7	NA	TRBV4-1	TGCGCCAGCAGCCAAGGGGCACAGGCTTCCTACGAGCAGTACTTC	CASSQGAQASYEQYF
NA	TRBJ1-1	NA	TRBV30	TGTGCCTGGAATCCCAGCGAGAACACTGAAGCTTTCTTT	CAWNPSENTEAFF
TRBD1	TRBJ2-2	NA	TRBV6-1	TGTGCCAGCAGTGACGGGCAGGGGGCCGGGGAGCTGTTTTTT	CASSDGQGAGELFF
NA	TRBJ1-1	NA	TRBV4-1	TGCGCCAGCAGCCAAGTGGGTGGAACTGAAGCTTTCTTT	CASSQVGGTEAFF
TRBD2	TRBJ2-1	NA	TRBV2	TGTGCCAGCAGGGTAGCGGGAGGCGACAATGAGCAGTTCTTC	CASRVAGGDNEQFF
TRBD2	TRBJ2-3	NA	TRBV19	TGTGCCAGTAGTTCCAGCGGGATTACAGATACGCAGTATTTT	CASSSSGITDTQYF
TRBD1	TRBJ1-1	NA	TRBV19	TGTGCCAGTAGTATAGGCGGACAGGGCGCTGAAGCTTTCTTT	CASSIGGQGAEAFF
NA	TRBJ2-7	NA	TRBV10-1	TGCGCCAGCAGTGAGTCAGGGGACGAGCAGTACTTC	CASSESGDEQYF
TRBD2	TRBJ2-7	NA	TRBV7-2	TGTGCCAGCAGCTTAGCGGGGAGGGAGCATGGCGAGCAGTACTTC	CASSLAGREHGEQYF
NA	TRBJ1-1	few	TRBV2	TGTGCCAGTCCCGGTGGGGCTTTCACTACTGAAGCTTTCTTT	CASPGGAFTTEAFF
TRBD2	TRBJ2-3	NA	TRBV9	TGTGCCAGCAGCCCGAGCGGGGTACGCACAGATACGCAGTATTTT	CASSPSGVRTDTQYF
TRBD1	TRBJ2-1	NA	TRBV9	TGTGCCAGCAGCGGAGGGACAGGGGCATACAATGAGCAGTTCTTC	CASSGGTGAYNEQFF
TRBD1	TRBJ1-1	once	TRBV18	TGTGCCAGCTCATCCAGGGGGACTGAAGCTTTCTTT	CASSSRGTEAFF
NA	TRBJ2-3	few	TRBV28	TGTGCCAGCAGTTTCGCGAGGCGGACAGATACGCAGTATTTT	CASSFARRTDTQYF
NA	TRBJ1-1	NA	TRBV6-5	TGTGCCAGCAGTCTGGGCCGGGGTACTGAAGCTTTCTTT	CASSLGRGTEAFF
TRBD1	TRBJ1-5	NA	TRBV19	TGTGCCAGTAGAGACAGGGGATCTCAGCCCCAGCATTTT	CASRDRGSQPQHF
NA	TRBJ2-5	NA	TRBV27	TGTGCCAGCAGTTCTGGGGAGACCCAGTACTTC	CASSSGETQYF
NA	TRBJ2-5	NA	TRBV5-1	TGCGCCAGCAGCTTGGTTGATGAAGAGACCCAGTACTTC	CASSLVDEETQYF
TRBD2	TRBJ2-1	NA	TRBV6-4	TGTGCCAGCTCTAGCGGGGGGCCCGAGAGCTCCTACAATGAGCAGTTCTTC	CASSSGGPESSYNEQFF
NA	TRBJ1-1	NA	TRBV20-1	TGCAGTGCCCCCCTGAACACTGAAGCTTTCTTT	CSAPLNTEAFF
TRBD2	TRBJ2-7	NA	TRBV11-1	TGTGCCAGCAGCGCCCTAGCGGGGTCAAACTACGAGCAGTACTTC	CASSALAGSNYEQYF
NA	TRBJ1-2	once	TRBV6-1	TGTGCCAGCAGTGAAGCGTACCGGACCCCATGGGGCTACACCTTC	CASSEAYRTPWGYTF
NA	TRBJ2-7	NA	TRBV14	TGTGCCAGCAGCCCCGGGAGTAGATTAAACGAGCAGTACTTC	CASSPGSRLNEQYF
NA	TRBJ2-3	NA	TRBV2	TGTGCCAGCATGTGGCGGAGTCCTAGCACAGATACGCAGTATTTT	CASMWRSPSTDTQYF
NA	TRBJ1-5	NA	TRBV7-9	TGTGCCAGCAGCACGGACAGAAATCAGCCCCAGCATTTT	CASSTDRNQPQHF
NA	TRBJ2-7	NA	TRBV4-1	TGCGCCAGCAGCCAAGAAGGGTCAGGGTACGAGCAGTACTTC	CASSQEGSGYEQYF
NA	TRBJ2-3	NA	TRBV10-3	TGTGCCACTACAGACTTGGGCGGTAGGTGGTCCGGCACAGATACGCAGTATTTT	CATTDLGGRWSGTDTQYF
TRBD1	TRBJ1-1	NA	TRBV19	TGTGCCAGTTCCATGGACAGGGAATATGCGAAGAACACTGAAGCTTTCTTT	CASSMDREYAKNTEAFF
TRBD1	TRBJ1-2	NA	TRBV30	TGTGCCTGGAGTGTACCGGGACAGTGGGACACTAACTATGGCTACACCTTC	CAWSVPGQWDTNYGYTF
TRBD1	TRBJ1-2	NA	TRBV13	TGTGCCAGCAGCTCTGGGACAGGGGGCCTCATCTATGGCTACACCTTC	CASSSGTGGLIYGYTF
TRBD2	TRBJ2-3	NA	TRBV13	TGTGCCAGCGGTAGCGGGGGGGCAGATACGCAGTATTTT	CASGSGGADTQYF
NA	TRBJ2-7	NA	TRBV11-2	TGTGCCAGCAGCTGGGATACCTTGGGGTACGAGCAGTACTTC	CASSWDTLGYEQYF
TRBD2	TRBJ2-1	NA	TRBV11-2	TGTGCCAGCAGCTTAGTACAGCGGGAGGGGTACAATGAGCAGTTCTTC	CASSLVQREGYNEQFF
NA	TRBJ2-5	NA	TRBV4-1	TGCGCCAGCAGCCGCGCTGGGACGGAAGAGACCCAGTACTTC	CASSRAGTEETQYF
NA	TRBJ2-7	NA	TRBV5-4	TGTGCCAGCAGGGACTCCAACTCCTACGAGCAGTACTTC	CASRDSNSYEQYF